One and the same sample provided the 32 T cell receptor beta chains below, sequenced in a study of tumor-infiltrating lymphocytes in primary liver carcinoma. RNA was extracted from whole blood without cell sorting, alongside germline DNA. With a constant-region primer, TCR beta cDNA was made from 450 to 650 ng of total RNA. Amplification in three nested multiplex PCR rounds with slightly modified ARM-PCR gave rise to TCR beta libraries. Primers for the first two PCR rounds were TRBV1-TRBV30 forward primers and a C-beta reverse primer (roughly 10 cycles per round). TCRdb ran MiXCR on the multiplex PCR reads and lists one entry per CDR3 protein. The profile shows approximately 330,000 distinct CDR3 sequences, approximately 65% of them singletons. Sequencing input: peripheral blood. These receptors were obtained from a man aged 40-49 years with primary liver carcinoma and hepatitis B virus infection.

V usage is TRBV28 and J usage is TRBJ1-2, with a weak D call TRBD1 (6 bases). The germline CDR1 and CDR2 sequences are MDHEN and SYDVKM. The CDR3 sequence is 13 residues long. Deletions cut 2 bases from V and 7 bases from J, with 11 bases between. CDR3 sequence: CASSLNRDFGYTF. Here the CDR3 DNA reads TGTGCCAGCAGTTTAAACAGGGATTTTGGCTACACCTTC.

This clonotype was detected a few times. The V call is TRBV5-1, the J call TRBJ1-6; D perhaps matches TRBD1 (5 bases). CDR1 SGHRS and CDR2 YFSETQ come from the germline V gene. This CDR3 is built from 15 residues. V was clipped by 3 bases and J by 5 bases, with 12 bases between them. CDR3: CASSSRGSDNSPLHF. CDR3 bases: TGCGCCAGCAGCTCCCGGGGGTCGGATAATTCACCCCTCCACTTT. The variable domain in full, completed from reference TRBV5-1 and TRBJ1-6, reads KAGVTQTPRYLIKTRGQQVTLSCSPISGHRSVSWYQQTPGQGLQFLFEYFSETQRNKGNFPGRFSGRQFSNSRSEMNVSTLELGDSALYLCASSSRGSDNSPLHFGNGTRLTVT.

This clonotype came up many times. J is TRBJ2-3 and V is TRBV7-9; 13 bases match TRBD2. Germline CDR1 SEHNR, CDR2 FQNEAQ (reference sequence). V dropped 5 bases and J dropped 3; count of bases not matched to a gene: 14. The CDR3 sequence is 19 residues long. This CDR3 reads CASSRFGLAGVSRTDTQYF. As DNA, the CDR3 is TGTGCCAGCAGCAGATTTGGACTAGCGGGAGTTTCTAGGACAGATACGCAGTATTTT.

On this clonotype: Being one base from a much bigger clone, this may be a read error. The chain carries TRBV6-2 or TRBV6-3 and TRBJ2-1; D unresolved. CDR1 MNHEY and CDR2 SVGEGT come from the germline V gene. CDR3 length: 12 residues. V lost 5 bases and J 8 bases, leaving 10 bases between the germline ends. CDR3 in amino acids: CASSDKVDEQFF. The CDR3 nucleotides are TGTGCCAGCAGTGACAAGGTCGATGAGCAGTTCTTC.

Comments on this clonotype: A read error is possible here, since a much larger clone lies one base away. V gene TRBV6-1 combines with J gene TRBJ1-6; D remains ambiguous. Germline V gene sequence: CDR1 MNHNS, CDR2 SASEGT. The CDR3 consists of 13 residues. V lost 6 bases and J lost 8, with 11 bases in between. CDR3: CASSDIEDSPLHF. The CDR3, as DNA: TGTGCCAGCAGCGACATAGAGGATTCACCCCTCCACTTT.

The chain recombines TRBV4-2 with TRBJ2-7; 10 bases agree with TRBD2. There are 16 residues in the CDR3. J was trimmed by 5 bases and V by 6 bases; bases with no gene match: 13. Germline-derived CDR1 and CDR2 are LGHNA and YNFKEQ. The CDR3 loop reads CASSTTGGLARNEQYF. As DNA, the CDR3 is TGTGCCAGCAGTACCACCGGGGGACTAGCGAGGAACGAGCAGTACTTC.

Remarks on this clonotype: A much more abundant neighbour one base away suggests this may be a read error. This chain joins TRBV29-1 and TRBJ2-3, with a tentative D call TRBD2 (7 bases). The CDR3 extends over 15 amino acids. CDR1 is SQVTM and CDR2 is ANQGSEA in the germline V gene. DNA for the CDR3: TGCAGCGTCGAAGCGGGGACAAGTAGCACAGATACGCATTATTTT. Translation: CSVEAGTSSTDTHYF.

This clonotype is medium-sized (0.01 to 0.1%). CDR3 sequence (DNA): TGTGCCAGCAGCTTATTTCCGTCTAGCTCTGGGGCCAACGTCCTGACTTTC. Its protein product is CASSLFPSSSGANVLTF. V usage is TRBV11-2 and J usage is TRBJ2-6, with D hard to call. In germline, CDR1 is SGHAT, CDR2 FQNNGV. Trimming removed 2 bases at V and 0 bases at J, with 11 bases between. The CDR3 consists of 17 residues.

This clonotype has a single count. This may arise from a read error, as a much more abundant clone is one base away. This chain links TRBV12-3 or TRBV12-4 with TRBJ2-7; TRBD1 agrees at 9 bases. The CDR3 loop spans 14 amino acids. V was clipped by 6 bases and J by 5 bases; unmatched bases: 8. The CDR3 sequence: CASSTTGQGDEQYF. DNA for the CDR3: TGTGCCAGCAGCACAACGGGACAGGGTGACGAGCAGTACTTC.

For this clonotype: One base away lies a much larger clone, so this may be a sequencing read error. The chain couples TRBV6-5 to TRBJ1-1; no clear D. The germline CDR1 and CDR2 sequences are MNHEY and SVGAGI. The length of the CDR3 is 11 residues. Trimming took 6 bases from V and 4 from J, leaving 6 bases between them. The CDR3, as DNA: TGTGCCAGCAGGCGGAGCACTGAAGCTTTCTTT. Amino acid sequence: CASRRSTEAFF.

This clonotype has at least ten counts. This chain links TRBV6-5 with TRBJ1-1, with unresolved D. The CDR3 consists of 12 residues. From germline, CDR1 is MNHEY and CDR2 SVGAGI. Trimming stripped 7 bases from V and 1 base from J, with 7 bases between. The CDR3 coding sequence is TGTGCCAGCACAGCAGGGAACACTGAAGCTTTCTTT. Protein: CASTAGNTEAFF.

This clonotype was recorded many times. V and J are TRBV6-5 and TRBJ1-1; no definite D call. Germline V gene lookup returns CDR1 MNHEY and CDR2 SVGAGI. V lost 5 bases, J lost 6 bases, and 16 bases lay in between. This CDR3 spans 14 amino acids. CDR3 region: CASSVSRTGSEAFF. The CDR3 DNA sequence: TGTGCCAGCAGTGTCTCCCGGACGGGGTCTGAAGCTTTCTTT.

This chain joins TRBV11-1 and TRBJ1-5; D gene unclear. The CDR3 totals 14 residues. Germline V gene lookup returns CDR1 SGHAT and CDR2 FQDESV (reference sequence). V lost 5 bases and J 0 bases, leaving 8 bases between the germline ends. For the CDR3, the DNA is TGTGCCAGCAGCATGGCGGGTAGCAATCAGCCCCAGCATTTT. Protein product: CASSMAGSNQPQHF.

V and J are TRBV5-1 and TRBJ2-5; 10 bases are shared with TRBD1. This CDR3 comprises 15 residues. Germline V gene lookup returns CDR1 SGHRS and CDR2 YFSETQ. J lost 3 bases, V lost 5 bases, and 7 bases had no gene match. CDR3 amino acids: CASSPDRGREETQYF. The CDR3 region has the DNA TGCGCCAGCAGTCCCGACAGGGGGCGAGAAGAGACCCAGTACTTC.

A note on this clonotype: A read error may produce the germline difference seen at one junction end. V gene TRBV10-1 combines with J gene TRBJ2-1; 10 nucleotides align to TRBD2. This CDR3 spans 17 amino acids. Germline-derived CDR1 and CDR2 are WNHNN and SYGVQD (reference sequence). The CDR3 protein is CASSESLLAGAYNDQFF. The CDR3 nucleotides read TGCGCCAGCAGTGAGTCTCTTCTAGCGGGAGCTTACAATGATCAGTTCTTC.

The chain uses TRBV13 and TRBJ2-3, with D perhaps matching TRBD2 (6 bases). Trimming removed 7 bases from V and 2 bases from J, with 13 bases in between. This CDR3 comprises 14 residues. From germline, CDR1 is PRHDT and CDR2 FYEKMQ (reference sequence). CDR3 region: CASIFSGSTDTQYF. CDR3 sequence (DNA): TGTGCCAGCATCTTTAGCGGTTCCACAGATACGCAGTATTTT.

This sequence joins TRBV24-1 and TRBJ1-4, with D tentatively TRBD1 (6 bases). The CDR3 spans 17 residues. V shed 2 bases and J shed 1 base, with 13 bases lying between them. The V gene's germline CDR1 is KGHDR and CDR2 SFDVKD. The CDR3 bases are TGTGCCACCAGTGATTCAACAGGGAGTCGAACTAATGAAAAACTGTTTTTT. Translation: CATSDSTGSRTNEKLFF.

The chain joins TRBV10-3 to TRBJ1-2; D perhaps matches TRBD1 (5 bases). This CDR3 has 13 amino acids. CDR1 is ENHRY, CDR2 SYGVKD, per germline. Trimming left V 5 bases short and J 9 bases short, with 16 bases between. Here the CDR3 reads CAISPDSLSCYTF. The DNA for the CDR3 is TGTGCCATCAGTCCCGACAGCCTGAGCTGCTACACCTTC.

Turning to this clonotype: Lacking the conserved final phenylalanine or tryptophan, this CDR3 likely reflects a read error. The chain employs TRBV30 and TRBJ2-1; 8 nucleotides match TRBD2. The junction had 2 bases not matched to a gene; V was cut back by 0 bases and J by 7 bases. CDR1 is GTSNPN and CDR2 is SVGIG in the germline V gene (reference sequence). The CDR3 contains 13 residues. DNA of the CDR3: TGTGCCTGGAGTGTACAGCGGGAGAATGAGCAGTTCTCC. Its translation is CAWSVQRENEQFS.

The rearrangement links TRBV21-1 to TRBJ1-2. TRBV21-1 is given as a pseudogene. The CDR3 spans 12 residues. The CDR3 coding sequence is TGTGCCAGCAGCAAAGGGGAGAACGGCTACACCTTC. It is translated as CASSKGENGYTF.

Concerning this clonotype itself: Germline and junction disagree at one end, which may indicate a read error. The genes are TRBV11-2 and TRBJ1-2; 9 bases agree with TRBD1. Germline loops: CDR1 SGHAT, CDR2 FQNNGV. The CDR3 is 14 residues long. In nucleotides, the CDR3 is TGCGCCAGCACCTATACACAGGGGGCTGGTGGCTACACCTTC. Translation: CASTYTQGAGGYTF. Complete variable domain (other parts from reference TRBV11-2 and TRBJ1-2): EAGVAQSPRYKIIEKRQSVAFWCNPISGHATLYWYQQILGQGPKLLIQFQNNGVVDDSQLPKDRFSAERLKGVDSTLKIQPAKLEDSAVYLCASTYTQGAGGYTFGSGTRLTVV.

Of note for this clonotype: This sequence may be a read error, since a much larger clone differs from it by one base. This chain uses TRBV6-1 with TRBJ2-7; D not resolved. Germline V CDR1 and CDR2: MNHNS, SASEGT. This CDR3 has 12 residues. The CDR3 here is CAISEVGYEQYF. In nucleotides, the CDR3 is TGTGCCATCAGTGAAGTTGGGTACGAGCAGTACTTC.

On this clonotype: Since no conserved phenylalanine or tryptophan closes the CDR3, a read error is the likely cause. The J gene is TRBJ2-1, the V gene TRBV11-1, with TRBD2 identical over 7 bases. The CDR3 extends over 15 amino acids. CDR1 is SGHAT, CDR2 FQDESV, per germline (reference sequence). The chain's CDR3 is CASSRRGGPYNEQFL. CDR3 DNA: TGTGCCAGCAGCCGACGGGGAGGGCCATACAATGAACAGTTCCTC.

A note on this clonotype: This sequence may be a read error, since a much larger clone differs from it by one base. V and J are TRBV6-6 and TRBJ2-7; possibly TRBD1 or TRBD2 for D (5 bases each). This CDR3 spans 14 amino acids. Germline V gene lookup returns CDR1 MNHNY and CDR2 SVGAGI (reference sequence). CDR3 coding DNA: TGTGGCAGCGATACAGGTTTCGGGGCGAACGAGCAGTACTTC. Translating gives CGSDTGFGANEQYF.

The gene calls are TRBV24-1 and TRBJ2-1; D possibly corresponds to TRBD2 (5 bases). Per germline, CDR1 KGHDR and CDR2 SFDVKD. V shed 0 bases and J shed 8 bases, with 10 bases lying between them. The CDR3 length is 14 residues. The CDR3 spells CATSDLASRDEQFF. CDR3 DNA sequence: TGTGCCACCAGTGATTTGGCTAGCCGGGATGAGCAGTTCTTC.

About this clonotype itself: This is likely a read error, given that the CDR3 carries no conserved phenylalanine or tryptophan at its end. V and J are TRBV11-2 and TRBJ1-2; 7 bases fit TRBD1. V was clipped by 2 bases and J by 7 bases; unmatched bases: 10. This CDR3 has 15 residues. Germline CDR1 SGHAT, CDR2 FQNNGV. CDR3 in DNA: TGTGCCAGCAGCTTAATTTCTAGGGGGCAAGGTGGCTACACCTCA. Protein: CASSLISRGQGGYTS.

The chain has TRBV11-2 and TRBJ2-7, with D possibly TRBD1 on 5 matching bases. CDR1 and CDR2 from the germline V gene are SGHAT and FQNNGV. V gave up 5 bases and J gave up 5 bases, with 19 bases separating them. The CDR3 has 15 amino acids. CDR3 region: CASSPIEAGPHEQYF. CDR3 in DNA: TGTGCCAGCAGCCCTATAGAGGCAGGGCCCCACGAGCAGTACTTC.

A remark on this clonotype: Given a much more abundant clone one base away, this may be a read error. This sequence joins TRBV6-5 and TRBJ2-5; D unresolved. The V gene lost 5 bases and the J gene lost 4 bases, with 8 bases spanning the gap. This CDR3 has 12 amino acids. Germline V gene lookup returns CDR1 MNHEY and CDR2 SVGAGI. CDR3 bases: TGTGCCAGCAGTGCGAACCTAGAGACCCAGTACTTC. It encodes CASSANLETQYF.

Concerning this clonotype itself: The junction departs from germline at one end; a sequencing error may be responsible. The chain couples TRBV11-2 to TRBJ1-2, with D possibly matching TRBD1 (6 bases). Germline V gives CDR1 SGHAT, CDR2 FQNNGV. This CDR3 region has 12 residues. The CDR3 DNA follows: TGTACCAGAAGCGGGGGCAGCTATGGCTACACCTTC. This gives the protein CTRSGGSYGYTF.

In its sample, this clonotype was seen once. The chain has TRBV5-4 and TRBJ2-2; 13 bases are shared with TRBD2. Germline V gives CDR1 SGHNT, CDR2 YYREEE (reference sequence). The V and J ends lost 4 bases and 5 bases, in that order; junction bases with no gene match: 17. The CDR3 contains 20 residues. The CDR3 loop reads CASSTTQPGLAGPKTGELFF. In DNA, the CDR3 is TGTGCCAGCAGCACCACTCAGCCGGGACTAGCGGGACCTAAAACCGGGGAGCTGTTTTTT.

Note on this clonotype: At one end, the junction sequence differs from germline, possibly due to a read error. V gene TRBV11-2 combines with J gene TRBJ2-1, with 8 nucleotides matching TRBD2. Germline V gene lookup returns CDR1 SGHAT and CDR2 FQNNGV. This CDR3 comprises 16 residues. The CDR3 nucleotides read TGTACCAGCAGCTTAGGGATCGGGAGGGTTGTAAATGAGCAGTTCTTC. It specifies CTSSLGIGRVVNEQFF.

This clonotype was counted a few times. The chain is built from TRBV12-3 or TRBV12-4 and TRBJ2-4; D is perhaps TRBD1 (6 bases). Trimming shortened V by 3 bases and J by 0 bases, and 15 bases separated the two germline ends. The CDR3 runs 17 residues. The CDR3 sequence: CASSFKGEGRAKNIQYF. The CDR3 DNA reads TGTGCCAGCAGTTTTAAGGGGGAAGGACGAGCCAAAAACATTCAGTACTTC.